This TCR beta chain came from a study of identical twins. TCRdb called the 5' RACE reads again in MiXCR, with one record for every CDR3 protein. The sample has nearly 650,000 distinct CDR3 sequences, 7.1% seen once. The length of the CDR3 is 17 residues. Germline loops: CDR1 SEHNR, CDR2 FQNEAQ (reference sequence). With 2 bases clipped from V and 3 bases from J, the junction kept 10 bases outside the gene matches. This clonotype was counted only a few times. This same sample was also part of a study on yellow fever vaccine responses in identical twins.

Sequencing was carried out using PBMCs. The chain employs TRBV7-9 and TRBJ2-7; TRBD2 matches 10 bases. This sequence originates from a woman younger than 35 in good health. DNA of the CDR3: TGTGCCAGCAGCTTACGCCCAGCTAGCGGGAGAAGCTACGAGCAGTACTTC. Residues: CASSLRPASGRSYEQYF.